This T cell receptor (beta chain) was documented in a study of cytomegalovirus exposure and HLA in healthy donors. Study-wide results and limits: A few chains tied to CMV proved CMV antigen-specific in vitro.

Both 60 Vbeta primers and 13 Jbeta primers went into the PCR. Sequenced by immunoSEQ multiplex PCR; TCRdb stores in-frame clones only, minus some. The sample includes about 150,000 clones, roughly 80% of them seen just once. About this clone itself: Its antigen is as yet unknown.

The CDR3 covers 15 residues. CDR1 is MNHEY and CDR2 is SMNVEV in the germline V gene (reference sequence). V trimming: 0 bases; J trimming: 8 bases; junction bases outside the gene matches: 6. This rearrangement joins TRBV27 to TRBJ1-4; 7 positions agree with TRBD1. This sequence was found in a human donor in good health. Sequenced material: PBMCs. As DNA, the CDR3 is TGTGCCAGCAGTTTATCGGGAAGGGGGCGAGAAAAACTGTTTTTT. Amino acid sequence: CASSLSGRGREKLFF.